This record looks at one TCR beta chain sequence and its context. Antigen unknown. Autoimmune disease history or systemic immunosuppression excluded patients. This sample was taken from a study of OX40 agonist ivuxolimab in advanced cancers. Study-wide points: In the expanded peripheral T cells, antigen specificity was never determined.

J was trimmed by 2 bases and V by 8 bases; bases with no gene match: 8. The CDR3 runs to 14 residues. CDR1 SNHLY and CDR2 FYNNEI come from the germline V gene. Sequencing used immunoSEQ multiplex PCR; TCRdb keeps in-frame clones, though not all of them. The sample records approximately 68,000 clones, 86% being singletons. The source was CD4+ or CD8+ T cells sorted from blood, collected in a trial of the OX40 agonist ivuxolimab. The sequence was obtained from an adult with an advanced solid tumor such as melanoma, head and neck, liver or kidney cancer. This chain uses TRBV2 with TRBJ2-5; 7 bases fit TRBD2. The CDR3 region is CASGISGLQETQYF. The CDR3 DNA is TGTGCCAGCGGAATTAGCGGGCTACAAGAGACCCAGTACTTC.